A single sample gave rise to the 19 T cell receptor beta chains below, sequenced in a study of T cell repertoires in cytomegalovirus infection. For these receptors, no antigen is known. From the reads, TCRdb called clonotypes with MiXCR, one entry per CDR3 protein. The sample includes tens of thousands of distinct CDR3 sequences, approximately 20% of them seen just once. The input for sequencing was CD8+ T cells from cultured PBMCs, taken from culture after CMV antigen stimulation. These receptors were obtained from a human donor in good health (CMV status not recorded). Some clones in this sample may be carry-over from other donors' samples.

This clonotype was found a few times. This chain links TRBV6-8 with TRBJ2-1; D might be TRBD1 (7 bases). The ends were cut back, 6 bases at V and 3 bases at J, with 18 bases in the middle. The CDR3 length is 16 residues. Germline assignment: CDR1 MNHGY and CDR2 SAAAGT. The CDR3 region has the DNA TGTGCCAGCAGAAGCGGAGGGGGCGATTTCTACAATGAGCAGTTCTTC. Its translation is CASRSGGGDFYNEQFF.

This clonotype has a single count. The gene calls are TRBV6-1 and TRBJ1-2; 7 bases fit TRBD1. Looked up from germline, CDR1 is MNHNS and CDR2 is SASEGT. The V segment lost 3 bases and the J segment 6 bases; nucleotides outside the gene matches: 10. CDR3 length: 15 residues. The CDR3 reads CASSDRLQGGHGYTF. For the CDR3, the DNA is TGTGCCAGCAGTGACCGCCTTCAGGGGGGACATGGCTACACCTTC.

The table lists this clonotype with a few counts. The chain couples TRBV6-4 to TRBJ2-3; 7 bases agree with TRBD2. The CDR3 runs 17 residues. CDR1 and CDR2 from the germline V gene are MRHNA and SNTAGT. V dropped 6 bases and J dropped 2; count of bases not matched to a gene: 14. DNA of the CDR3: TGTGCCAGCAGAACTAGCGCGGGACTACTTTCCACAGATACGCAGTATTTT. Amino acid sequence: CASRTSAGLLSTDTQYF.

The table lists this clonotype with a few counts. The chain employs TRBV7-9 and TRBJ2-7; D possibly corresponds to TRBD1 (6 bases). CDR3 size: 14 residues. The germline V and J ends were trimmed by 3 bases and 3 bases, with 12 bases remaining between them. Germline lookup yields CDR1 SEHNR and CDR2 FQNEAQ (reference sequence). The CDR3 loop is CASSFGDTYYEQYF. CDR3 nucleotides: TGTGCCAGCAGCTTCGGGGACACCTACTACGAGCAGTACTTC.

This clonotype appeared a few times. The J gene is TRBJ2-7, the V gene TRBV7-8, with no clear D. Germline V lookup: CDR1 SGHVS, CDR2 FQNEAQ. The V end lost 1 base, the J end lost 1 base, and 5 bases lay between the germline ends. The length of the CDR3 is 13 residues. This chain's CDR3 is CASSLEFSYEQYF. For the CDR3, the DNA is TGTGCCAGCAGCTTAGAGTTTTCCTACGAGCAGTACTTC.

The V gene is TRBV19, the J gene TRBJ2-6, with D possibly being TRBD1 or TRBD2 (5 bases each). This CDR3 comprises 16 residues. Germline CDR1 and CDR2: LNHDA and SQIVND (reference sequence). Trimming shortened V by 10 bases and J by 0 bases, and 16 bases separated the two germline ends. CDR3: CATSGTATSGANVLTF. The CDR3 DNA is TGTGCCACCTCCGGGACCGCCACCTCTGGGGCCAACGTCCTGACTTTC.

This clonotype was observed a few times. The chain combines TRBV6-8 with TRBJ1-6; a weak D match, TRBD1 (6 bases). CDR3 length: 15 amino acids. With 0 bases removed from V and 7 bases from J, the gap between germline ends came to 10 bases. Germline V gene data show CDR1 as MNHGY and CDR2 as SAAAGT. The CDR3: CASSYSEGVNSPLHF. In DNA form, the CDR3 reads TGTGCCAGCAGTTACTCGGAGGGGGTGAATTCACCCCTCCACTTT.

The chain employs TRBV7-8 and TRBJ1-4; TRBD1 agrees at 7 bases. The CDR3 runs 16 residues. Per germline, CDR1 SGHVS and CDR2 FQNEAQ. The V and J ends lost 2 bases and 4 bases, in that order; junction bases with no gene match: 7. This chain's CDR3 is CASSLFLTGINEKLFF. DNA of the CDR3: TGTGCCAGCAGCTTATTTCTGACAGGGATTAATGAAAAACTGTTTTTT.

The chain recombines TRBV7-9 with TRBJ2-7, with D perhaps matching TRBD1 or TRBD2 (5 bases each). The germline V and J ends were trimmed by 0 bases and 2 bases, with 14 bases remaining between them. From germline, CDR1 is SEHNR and CDR2 FQNEAQ (reference sequence). This CDR3 is 16 amino acids long. For the CDR3, the DNA is TGTGCCAGCAGCTTAGCGGGGGTCAAATCCCCCTACGAGCAGTACTTC. It specifies CASSLAGVKSPYEQYF.

The chain combines TRBV7-6 with TRBJ2-7, with 7 bases matching TRBD2. V lost 7 bases to trimming and J lost 3 bases; unmatched junction nucleotides: 6. Germline assignment: CDR1 SGHVS and CDR2 FNYEAQ. CDR3 length equals 13 residues. CDR3 sequence (DNA): TGTGCCAGCACCCTCGGGGGGAGCTACGAGCAGTACTTC. The encoded protein is CASTLGGSYEQYF.

The J gene is TRBJ1-1, the V gene TRBV11-1; 9 bases fit TRBD1. Unmatched junction bases numbered 9, after V lost 2 bases and J lost 2 bases. Germline values: CDR1 SGHAT, CDR2 FQDESV (reference sequence). There are 17 residues in the CDR3. The CDR3 spells CASSLPAGTGSNTEAFF. CDR3 in DNA: TGTGCCAGCAGCTTACCCGCCGGGACAGGGTCCAACACTGAAGCTTTCTTT.

In this sample, this clonotype turned up a few times. A read error is likely, as this CDR3 ends without the conserved phenylalanine or tryptophan. The chain is built from TRBV9 and TRBJ1-1; D perhaps matches TRBD1 (5 bases). CDR1 and CDR2 (germline): SGDLS, YYNGEE. The CDR3 contains 14 residues. Trimming took 0 bases from V and 1 from J, leaving 7 bases between them. The chain's CDR3 is CASSVAGGNTEAFS. The DNA for the CDR3 is TGTGCCAGCAGCGTAGCTGGGGGGAACACTGAAGCTTTCTCT.

V gene TRBV4-1 combines with J gene TRBJ2-3; D may be TRBD1 (5 bases). V was clipped by 3 bases and J by 2 bases, with 21 bases between them. The germline V gene has CDR1 MGHRA and CDR2 YSYEKL. The CDR3 spans 18 residues. The CDR3: CASSHILETASHTDTQYF. In DNA, the CDR3 is TGCGCCAGCAGCCATATACTGGAGACAGCTTCACACACAGATACGCAGTATTTT.

This rearrangement joins TRBV11-2 to TRBJ2-5, with D tentatively TRBD1 (6 bases). V was clipped by 0 bases and J by 5 bases, with 16 bases between them. Germline CDR1 reads SGHAT; CDR2 reads FQNNGV. The CDR3 totals 16 residues. For the CDR3, the DNA is TGTGCCAGCAGCTTAGAGGACTGGACAGCTAAGGAGACCCAGTACTTC. Amino acids: CASSLEDWTAKETQYF.

V gene TRBV7-2 combines with J gene TRBJ2-5; 7 bases map to TRBD1. Germline V gene sequence: CDR1 SGHTA, CDR2 FQGNSA. The CDR3 spans 15 residues. V was pared by 5 bases and J by 1 base, with 7 bases of the junction left unmatched. CDR3 nucleotide sequence: TGTGCCAGCAGCCCCGTACAGGGGATCCAAGAGACCCAGTACTTC. Its protein is CASSPVQGIQETQYF.

The V gene is TRBV7-8, the J gene TRBJ2-1; no clear D gene. Germline-derived CDR1 and CDR2 are SGHVS and FQNEAQ. Between the trimmed V and J ends, which lost 4 bases and 7 bases, there was a span of 14 bases. CDR3 length: 14 residues. CDR3 bases: TGTGCCAGCAGCTCGAAAATAGCCCGGAATGAGCAGTTCTTC. Its translation: CASSSKIARNEQFF.

This clonotype has only a few counts. The chain employs TRBV12-3 or TRBV12-4 and TRBJ2-7, with 9 bases identical to TRBD1. The CDR3 spans 14 residues. The J segment lost 5 bases and the V segment lost 5 bases, leaving 7 bases of the junction unmatched. The CDR3 bases are TGTGCCAGCAGTCCAGGACAGGGGAGGAACGAGCAGTACTTC. It specifies CASSPGQGRNEQYF.

CDR3 protein: CASSDWGQEQSQPQHF. CDR3 nucleotides: TGTGCCAGCAGTGATTGGGGACAGGAGCAGAGTCAGCCCCAGCATTTT. The rearrangement links TRBV6-1 to TRBJ1-5; 8 positions match TRBD1. V dropped 3 bases and J dropped 6; count of bases not matched to a gene: 10. Germline V gene lookup returns CDR1 MNHNS and CDR2 SASEGT. The CDR3 is 16 amino acids.

This chain joins TRBV12-3 or TRBV12-4 and TRBJ1-6; D ambiguous. V was cut by 8 bases and J by 4 bases, with 21 bases left in between. This CDR3 region has 17 residues. CDR3: CASALNPAQTYNSPLHF. CDR3 in DNA: TGTGCCAGCGCTCTCAACCCCGCCCAGACTTATAATTCACCCCTCCACTTT.